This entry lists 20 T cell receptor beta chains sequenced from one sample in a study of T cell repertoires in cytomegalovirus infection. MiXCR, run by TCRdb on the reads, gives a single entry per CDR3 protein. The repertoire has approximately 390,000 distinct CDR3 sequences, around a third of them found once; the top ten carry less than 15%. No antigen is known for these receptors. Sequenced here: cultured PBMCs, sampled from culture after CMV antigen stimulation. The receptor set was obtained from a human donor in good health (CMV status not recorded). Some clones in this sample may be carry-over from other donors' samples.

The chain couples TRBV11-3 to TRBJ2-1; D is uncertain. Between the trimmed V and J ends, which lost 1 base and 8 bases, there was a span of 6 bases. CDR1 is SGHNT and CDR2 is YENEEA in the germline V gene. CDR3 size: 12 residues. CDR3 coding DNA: TGTGCCAGCAGCTTAGGTGCCGATGAGCAGTTCTTC. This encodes CASSLGADEQFF.

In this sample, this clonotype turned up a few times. CDR3 sequence reads: CASTMGGDTEAFF. CDR3 DNA: TGTGCCAGCACCATGGGGGGTGACACTGAAGCTTTCTTT. The J gene is TRBJ1-1, the V gene TRBV28; D may be TRBD1 (5 bases). Looked up from germline, CDR1 is MDHEN and CDR2 is SYDVKM. V gave up 7 bases and J gave up 3 bases, with 12 bases separating them. The CDR3 covers 13 residues.

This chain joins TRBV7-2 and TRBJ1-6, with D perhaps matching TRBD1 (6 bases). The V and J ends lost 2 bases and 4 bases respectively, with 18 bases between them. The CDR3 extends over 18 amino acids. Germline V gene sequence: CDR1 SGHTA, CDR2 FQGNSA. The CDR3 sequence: CASSLPQTGSLYNSPLHF. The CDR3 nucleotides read TGTGCCAGCAGCTTACCGCAGACAGGATCCCTATATAATTCACCCCTCCACTTT.

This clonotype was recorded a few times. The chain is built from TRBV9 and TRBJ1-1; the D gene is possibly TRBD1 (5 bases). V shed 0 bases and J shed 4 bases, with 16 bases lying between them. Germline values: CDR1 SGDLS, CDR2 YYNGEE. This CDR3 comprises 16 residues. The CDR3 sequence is CASSVGQGAGVTEAFF. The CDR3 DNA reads TGTGCCAGCAGCGTAGGTCAGGGTGCAGGAGTCACTGAAGCTTTCTTT.

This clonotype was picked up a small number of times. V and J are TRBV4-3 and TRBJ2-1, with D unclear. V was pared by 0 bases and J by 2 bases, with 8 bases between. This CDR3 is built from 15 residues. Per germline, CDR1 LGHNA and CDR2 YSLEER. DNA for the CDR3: TGCGCCAGCAGCCAAGATCTGACGGCCTACAATGAGCAGTTCTTC. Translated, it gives CASSQDLTAYNEQFF.

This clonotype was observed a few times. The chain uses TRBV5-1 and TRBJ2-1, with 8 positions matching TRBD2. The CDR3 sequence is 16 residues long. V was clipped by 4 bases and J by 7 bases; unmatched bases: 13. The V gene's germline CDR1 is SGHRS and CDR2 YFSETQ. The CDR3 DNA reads TGCGCCAGCAGCCTTCTTAGCGGGATAGGGGTAAATGAGCAGTTCTTC. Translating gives CASSLLSGIGVNEQFF.

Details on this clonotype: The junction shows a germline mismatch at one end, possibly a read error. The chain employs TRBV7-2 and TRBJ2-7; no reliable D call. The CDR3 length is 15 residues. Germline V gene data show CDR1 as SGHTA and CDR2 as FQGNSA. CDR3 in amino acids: CASSSSPSLSYAQYF. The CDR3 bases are TGTGCCAGCAGCTCTTCCCCAAGCTTGAGTTACGCGCAGTACTTC.

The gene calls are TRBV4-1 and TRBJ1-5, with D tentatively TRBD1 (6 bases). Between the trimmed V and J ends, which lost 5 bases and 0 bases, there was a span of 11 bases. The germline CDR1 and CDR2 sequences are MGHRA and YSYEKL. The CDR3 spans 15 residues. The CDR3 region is CASSGGHLSNQPQHF. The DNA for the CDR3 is TGCGCCAGCAGCGGGGGACACCTTAGCAATCAGCCCCAGCATTTT.

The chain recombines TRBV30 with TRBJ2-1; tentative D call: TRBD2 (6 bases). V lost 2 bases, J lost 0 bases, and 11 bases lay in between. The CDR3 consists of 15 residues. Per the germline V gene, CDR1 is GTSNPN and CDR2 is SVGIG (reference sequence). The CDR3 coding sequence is TGTGCCTGGAGTCTACTTAGCGGCTCCTACAATGAGCAGTTCTTC. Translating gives CAWSLLSGSYNEQFF.

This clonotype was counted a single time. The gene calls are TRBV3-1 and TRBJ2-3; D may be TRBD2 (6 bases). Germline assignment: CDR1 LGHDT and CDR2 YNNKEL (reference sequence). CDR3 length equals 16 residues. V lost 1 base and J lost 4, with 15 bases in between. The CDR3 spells CASSQGLGGVSDTQYF. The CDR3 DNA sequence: TGTGCCAGCAGCCAAGGACTAGGCGGAGTTTCAGATACGCAGTATTTT.

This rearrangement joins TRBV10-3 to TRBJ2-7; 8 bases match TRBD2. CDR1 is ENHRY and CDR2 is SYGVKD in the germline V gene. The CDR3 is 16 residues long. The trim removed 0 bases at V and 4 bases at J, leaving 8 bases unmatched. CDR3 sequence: CAISESSQAGEYEQYF. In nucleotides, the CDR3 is TGTGCCATCAGTGAGTCGTCGCAAGCGGGAGAGTACGAGCAGTACTTC.

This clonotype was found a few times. CDR3 sequence reads: CAIRDWDSGETQYF. Written as DNA, the CDR3 is TGTGCCATCAGGGACTGGGACTCGGGAGAGACCCAGTACTTC. This rearrangement joins TRBV10-3 to TRBJ2-5; tentative D call: TRBD2 (6 bases). V dropped 6 bases and J dropped 4 bases, with 15 bases sitting between them. Germline-derived CDR1 and CDR2 are ENHRY and SYGVKD. This CDR3 has 14 amino acids.

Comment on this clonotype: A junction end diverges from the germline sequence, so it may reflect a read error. As DNA, the CDR3 is TGTGCCAGCTGGGGAGGGAACCCTGAAGCTTTCTTT. Its translation is CASWGGNPEAFF. The chain uses TRBV7-8 and TRBJ1-1; D gene unclear. Germline V gene data show CDR1 as SGHVS and CDR2 as FQNEAQ. The CDR3 length is 12 residues.

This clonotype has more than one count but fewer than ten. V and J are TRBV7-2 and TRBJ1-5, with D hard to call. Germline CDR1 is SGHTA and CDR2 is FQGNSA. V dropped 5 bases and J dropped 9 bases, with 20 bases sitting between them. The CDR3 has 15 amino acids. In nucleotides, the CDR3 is TGTGCCAGCAGCCCAGAGTCCACCCAGCGTGGGCCCCAGCATTTT. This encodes CASSPESTQRGPQHF.

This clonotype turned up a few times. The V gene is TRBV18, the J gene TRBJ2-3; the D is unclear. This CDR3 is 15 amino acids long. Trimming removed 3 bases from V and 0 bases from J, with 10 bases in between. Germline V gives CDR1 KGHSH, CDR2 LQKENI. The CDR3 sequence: CASSPPDWSTDTQYF. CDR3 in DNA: TGTGCCAGCTCACCGCCCGATTGGAGCACAGATACGCAGTATTTT.

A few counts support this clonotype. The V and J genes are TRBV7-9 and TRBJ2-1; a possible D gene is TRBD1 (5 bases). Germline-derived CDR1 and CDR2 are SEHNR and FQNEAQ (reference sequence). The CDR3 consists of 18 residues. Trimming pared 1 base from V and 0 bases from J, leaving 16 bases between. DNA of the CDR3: TGTGCCAGCAGCTTAGTTCAGGGCGCACACAGCTCCTACAATGAGCAGTTCTTC. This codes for CASSLVQGAHSSYNEQFF. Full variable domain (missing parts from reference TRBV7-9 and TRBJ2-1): DTGVSQNPRHKITKRGQNVTFRCDPISEHNRLYWYRQTLGQGPEFLTYFQNEAQLEKSRLLSDRFSAERPKGSFSTLEIQRTEQGDSAMYLCASSLVQGAHSSYNEQFFGPGTRLTVL.

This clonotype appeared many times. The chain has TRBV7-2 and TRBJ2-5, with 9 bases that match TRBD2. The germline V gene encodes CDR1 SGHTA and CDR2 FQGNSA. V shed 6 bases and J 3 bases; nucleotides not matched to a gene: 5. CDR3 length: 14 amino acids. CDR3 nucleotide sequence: TGTGCCAGCAGAGTATCTAGCGGGAAAGAGACCCAGTACTTC. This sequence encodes CASRVSSGKETQYF.

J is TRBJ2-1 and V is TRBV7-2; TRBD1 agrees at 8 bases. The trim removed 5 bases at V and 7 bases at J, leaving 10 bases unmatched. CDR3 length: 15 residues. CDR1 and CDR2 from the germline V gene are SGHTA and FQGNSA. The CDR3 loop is CASSPGTGLGNEQFF. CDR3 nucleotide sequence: TGTGCCAGCAGCCCAGGGACAGGTCTAGGGAATGAGCAGTTCTTC.

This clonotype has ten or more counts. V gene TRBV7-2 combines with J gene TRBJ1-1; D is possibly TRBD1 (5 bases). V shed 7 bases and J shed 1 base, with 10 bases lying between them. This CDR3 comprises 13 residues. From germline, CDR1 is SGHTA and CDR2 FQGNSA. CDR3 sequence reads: CASTGRANTEAFF. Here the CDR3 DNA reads TGTGCCAGCACTGGCAGGGCGAACACTGAAGCTTTCTTT.

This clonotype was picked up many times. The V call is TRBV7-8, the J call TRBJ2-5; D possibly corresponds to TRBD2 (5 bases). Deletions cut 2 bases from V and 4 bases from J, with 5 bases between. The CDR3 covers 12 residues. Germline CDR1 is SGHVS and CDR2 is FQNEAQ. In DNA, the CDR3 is TGTGCCAGCAGCTTACGGGGAGAGACCCAGTACTTC. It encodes CASSLRGETQYF.